The 19 T cell receptor beta chains reported below all come from one sample, sequenced in a study of CD8+ T cells in alopecia areata. Extraction and reverse transcription of RNA yielded cDNA as the sequencing template. Produced via immunoSEQ multiplex PCR; TCRdb's table is partial and in-frame only. The table records around 250,000 clones, under 80% of them present only once. The sequencing here drew on CD4+ T cells sorted from blood, taken at week 0. These receptors originate from a human donor with alopecia areata.

The chain carries TRBV4-2 and TRBJ2-3; TRBD2 aligns across 14 bases. V lost 4 bases, J lost 5 bases, and 5 bases stayed unmatched. This CDR3 is built from 16 residues. The germline CDR1 and CDR2 sequences are LGHNA and YNFKEQ. The CDR3 region has the DNA TGTGCCAGCAGCCTCCCCGGGACTAGCGGGGGAGATACGCAGTATTTT. Translated, it gives CASSLPGTSGGDTQYF.

The chain combines TRBV6-5 with TRBJ1-1; tentatively, D is TRBD1 (5 bases). V was cut by 8 bases and J by 4 bases, with 17 bases left in between. This CDR3 contains 14 residues. Germline CDR1 reads MNHEY; CDR2 reads SVGAGI. This CDR3 reads CASYGRVGGTEAFF. CDR3 coding DNA: TGTGCCAGCTACGGCCGGGTTGGGGGCACTGAAGCTTTCTTT.

The chain combines TRBV30 with TRBJ1-2; TRBD1 is a possible D gene (5 bases). The ends were cut back, 5 bases at V and 5 bases at J, with 15 bases in the middle. CDR1 is GTSNPN, CDR2 SVGIG, per germline (reference sequence). The CDR3 spans 13 residues. The CDR3 loop is CAWDHTGLYGYTF. Here the CDR3 DNA reads TGTGCCTGGGATCATACGGGGCTTTATGGCTACACCTTC.

This clone was counted once. The rearrangement joins TRBV5-1 to TRBJ2-1, with TRBD1 matching over 9 bases. Germline CDR1 is SGHRS and CDR2 is YFSETQ. The CDR3 sequence is 14 residues long. The ends lost 4 bases at V and 5 bases at J; junction bases unmatched: 4. CDR3: CASSPGQGNNEQFF. Written as DNA, the CDR3 is TGCGCCAGCAGCCCAGGACAGGGGAACAATGAGCAGTTCTTC. The variable domain in full, completed from reference TRBV5-1 and TRBJ2-1, reads KAGVTQTPRYLIKTRGQQVTLSCSPISGHRSVSWYQQTPGQGLQFLFEYFSETQRNKGNFPGRFSGRQFSNSRSEMNVSTLELGDSALYLCASSPGQGNNEQFFGPGTRLTVL.

This clone has just a few counts. This sequence joins TRBV2 and TRBJ1-5; D remains ambiguous. CDR3 length: 14 amino acids. Looked up from germline, CDR1 is SNHLY and CDR2 is FYNNEI. Deletions cut 1 base from V and 5 bases from J, with 9 bases between. In DNA, the CDR3 is TGTGCCAGCAGTGAAGATCTTCTCTATCAGCCCCAGCATTTT. This sequence encodes CASSEDLLYQPQHF.

The chain joins TRBV14 to TRBJ1-1; 8 bases agree with TRBD1. The CDR3 spans 16 residues. The germline CDR1 and CDR2 sequences are SGHDN and FVKESK. The trim removed 5 bases at V and 3 bases at J, leaving 11 bases unmatched. CDR3 coding DNA: TGTGCCAGCAGCAGTCGACAGGGGCTGGGGGACACTGAAGCTTTCTTT. Its translation is CASSSRQGLGDTEAFF. Supplemented by reference TRBV14 and TRBJ1-1, the full variable domain reads EAGVTQFPSHSVIEKGQTVTLRCDPISGHDNLYWYRRVMGKEIKFLLHFVKESKQDESGMPNNRFLAERTGGTYSTLKVQPAELEDSGVYFCASSSRQGLGDTEAFFGQGTRLTVV.

The V call is TRBV4-3, the J call TRBJ2-7; D unclear. The CDR3 covers 15 residues. Trimming stripped 0 bases from V and 0 bases from J, with 9 bases between. Per germline, CDR1 LGHNA and CDR2 YSLEER. CDR3 sequence reads: CASSQDRVLSYEQYF. Here the CDR3 DNA reads TGCGCCAGCAGCCAAGATCGAGTCCTCTCCTACGAGCAGTACTTC.

This chain connects TRBV5-1 to TRBJ2-1, with a possible D match to TRBD1 (5 bases). The CDR3 has 15 residues. The germline V gene has CDR1 SGHRS and CDR2 YFSETQ. Trimming shortened V by 3 bases and J by 7 bases, and 17 bases separated the two germline ends. DNA for the CDR3: TGCGCCAGCAGCTCCTACTGGCAGGGCAGGAATGAGCAGTTCTTC. It yields the protein CASSSYWQGRNEQFF. Variable domain in full (rest from reference TRBV5-1 and TRBJ2-1): KAGVTQTPRYLIKTRGQQVTLSCSPISGHRSVSWYQQTPGQGLQFLFEYFSETQRNKGNFPGRFSGRQFSNSRSEMNVSTLELGDSALYLCASSSYWQGRNEQFFGPGTRLTVL.

The V and J genes are TRBV29-1 and TRBJ2-3; 10 bases map to TRBD1. V shed 7 bases, J shed 2 bases, and the junction held 3 bases outside the gene matches. Germline CDR1 SQVTM, CDR2 ANQGSEA. This CDR3 contains 13 residues. The CDR3 reads CSGDRGDTDTQYF. CDR3 DNA sequence: TGCAGCGGGGACAGGGGAGACACAGATACGCAGTATTTT.

The chain joins TRBV5-1 to TRBJ1-1; TRBD1 matches 11 bases. There are 14 residues in the CDR3. Trimming at V came to 1 base and at J to 7 bases, leaving 3 bases not matched to a gene. The germline CDR1 and CDR2 sequences are SGHRS and YFSETQ. CDR3 residues: CASSLRGQGVEAFF. Written as DNA, the CDR3 is TGCGCCAGCAGCTTGAGGGGACAGGGGGTTGAAGCTTTCTTT.

The chain recombines TRBV30 with TRBJ2-5, with 10 bases fitting TRBD2. Unmatched junction bases numbered 4, after V lost 2 bases and J lost 4 bases. Germline lookup yields CDR1 GTSNPN and CDR2 SVGIG (reference sequence). The CDR3 is 14 amino acids. CDR3 DNA sequence: TGTGCCTGGAGTCGACTAGCGGGTGGAGAGACCCAGTACTTC. This codes for CAWSRLAGGETQYF.

This clone was seen more than once but under ten times. The V gene is TRBV5-6, the J gene TRBJ1-2; no firm D call. V lost 4 bases and J lost 7, with 17 bases in between. The CDR3 has 14 amino acids. From germline, CDR1 is SGHDT and CDR2 YYEEEE. In DNA, the CDR3 is TGTGCCAGCAGCCCCAGGCGGGTCCTACCTGGCTACACCTTC. It encodes CASSPRRVLPGYTF.

V usage is TRBV4-2 and J usage is TRBJ2-3; 9 bases fit TRBD2. Germline V lookup: CDR1 LGHNA, CDR2 YNFKEQ. This CDR3 is built from 16 residues. With V trimmed by 3 bases and J by 4 bases, 8 bases remained unmatched. CDR3 coding DNA: TGTGCCAGCAGCCAGGGCAGCGGGGGGCCGGCAGATACGCAGTATTTT. This gives the protein CASSQGSGGPADTQYF.

A few counts support this clone. V is TRBV23-1 and J is TRBJ2-1, with D hard to call. TRBV23-1 is known as an ORF, though its function is uncertain. CDR3 size: 10 residues. V was shortened by 3 bases and J by 8 bases, with 2 bases between the two germline ends. CDR3 nucleotide sequence: TGCGCCAGCAGTCAGGATGAGCAGTTCTTC. As protein: CASSQDEQFF.

The V call is TRBV30, the J call TRBJ2-1; D is unresolved. V was clipped by 4 bases and J by 6 bases, with 7 bases between them. The germline V gene encodes CDR1 GTSNPN and CDR2 SVGIG (reference sequence). This CDR3 region has 11 residues. As DNA, the CDR3 is TGTGCCTGGACTTGGAGCAATGAGCAGTTCTTC. It specifies CAWTWSNEQFF.

This clone is a singleton in its sample. The junction departs from germline at one end; a sequencing error may be responsible. V usage is TRBV7-7 and J usage is TRBJ2-7, with D perhaps assigned TRBD1 or TRBD2 (5 bases each). CDR1 and CDR2 from the germline V gene are SSHAT and FNYEAQ (reference sequence). The CDR3 totals 13 residues. The CDR3 DNA is TGTGCTAGCAGCTTTAGCGAGGGGAGCGAGCAGTACTTC. Its protein is CASSFSEGSEQYF.

This clone has only a few counts. The chain uses TRBV7-2 and TRBJ2-1; D is uncertain. CDR1 is SGHTA, CDR2 FQGNSA, per germline. The CDR3 covers 13 residues. V was pared by 5 bases and J by 5 bases, with 10 bases between. This CDR3 reads CASSPGPNNEQFF. The CDR3 DNA sequence: TGTGCCAGCAGCCCCGGACCAAACAATGAGCAGTTCTTC.

The chain employs TRBV20-1 and TRBJ1-1; D gene unclear. This CDR3 comprises 11 residues. The germline CDR1 and CDR2 sequences are DFQATT and SNEGSKA (reference sequence). The V gene lost 2 bases and the J gene lost 5 bases, with 6 bases spanning the gap. The CDR3 is CSARKQTEAFF. In DNA form, the CDR3 reads TGCAGTGCTAGAAAACAAACTGAAGCTTTCTTT.

The chain is built from TRBV9 and TRBJ2-7; 9 positions agree with TRBD2. Germline CDR1 is SGDLS and CDR2 is YYNGEE. The CDR3 is 16 residues long. V dropped 1 base and J dropped 7; count of bases not matched to a gene: 12. DNA for the CDR3: TGTGCCAGCAGCGTAAGCCTAGCGGGGAACCTTCGGGAGCAGTACTTC. Translation gives CASSVSLAGNLREQYF.